This is a list of T cell receptor beta chains from one sample in a study of T-cell memory formation after mild COVID-19. Via MiXCR, TCRdb re-called the 5' RACE reads, giving one row per CDR3 protein. In the table there are almost 350,000 distinct CDR3 sequences, 20% to 25% of which are singletons. The sample was PBMCs or a T cell subset sorted from them (not recorded which). These receptor sequences come from a man aged 18 to 29 who had mild COVID-19 (a few samples of this study predate the infection). Cell type and time point are not known. Each CDR3 is given without its conserved first and last residue. A clone size is listed for some rows: how often the clone was seen (once, few, many), or a class if it is expanded.

TRBJ2-1 TRBV4-3 few ASSPSGTRGSNEQF
TRBJ1-1 TRBV5-1 few ASRPGPGGGEAF
TRBJ2-3 TRBV5-1 few ASSREQPVRY
TRBJ2-7 TRBV10-3 few AISGGDTYEQY
TRBJ2-1 TRBV5-1 few ASSFGRNEQF
TRBJ2-2 TRBV5-1 NA ASKRAVANTGELF
TRBJ1-2 TRBV5-1 few ASSLDGGPYGYT
TRBJ1-4 TRBV28 few ASRWTGGNEKLF
TRBJ2-7 TRBV12-3/TRBV12-4 few ASSLSGAPYEQY
TRBJ1-3 TRBV28 few ASTTGVGNTIY
TRBJ2-7 TRBV5-1 few ASRGEPGQGPYEQY
TRBJ1-1 TRBV12-3/TRBV12-4 NA ASSLSVEGGTEAF
TRBJ2-7 TRBV7-6 few ASSLGAGALYEQY
TRBJ1-1 TRBV12-3/TRBV12-4 NA ASTPVNRGTEAF
TRBJ2-7 TRBV20-1 few SAQARTGNYEQY
TRBJ2-7 TRBV7-2 NA ASSFRRGAYEQY
TRBJ1-6 TRBV4-3 few ASSQAGRSPLH
TRBJ2-2 TRBV30 NA AWRYRGRLGTGELF
TRBJ1-1 TRBV29-1 NA SALGPDRIRSNEAF
TRBJ2-2 TRBV28 NA ASSQWTGSFTGELF
TRBJ2-1 TRBV20-1 NA SARNVGGGGNEQF
TRBJ2-5 TRBV10-3 NA AISPSMGGGETQY
TRBJ1-4 TRBV5-1 NA ASSFNPAADRSTNEKLF
TRBJ1-5 TRBV3-1 few ASSQGTYQPQH
TRBJ2-3 TRBV6-4 few ASSETGGSTDTQY
TRBJ2-1 TRBV7-9 few ATTESSYNEQF
TRBJ2-1 TRBV4-1 few ASSLRDGSNNEQF
TRBJ2-3 TRBV5-1 NA ASRSPRDTQY
TRBJ1-5 TRBV5-5 NA ASSFESGQFSAQH
TRBJ2-1 TRBV2 NA ASSEWTSNEQF
TRBJ1-5 TRBV6-5 NA ATAPLNSNQPQH
TRBJ2-1 TRBV19 many ASSPIEAGDEQF
TRBJ2-3 TRBV5-6 few ASSLANMGGVTDTQY
TRBJ1-2 TRBV3-1 NA ASSQLDRAFYT